The 6 T cell receptor beta chains below were found in one sample sequenced in a study of technical replicates of blood from a few donors. Repertoires were generated with immunoSEQ multiplex PCR, while TCRdb's copy carries only in-frame clones and drops some. The sample comprises roughly 64,000 clones, 75% to 90% of which are singletons, and approximately 5% rests with the top ten. Sequencing used PBMCs. The receptor set was obtained from a human donor in good health. Some clones in this sample may be carry-over from other donors' samples.

The count of this clone is one. The chain couples TRBV25-1 to TRBJ2-3; the D is unclear. Germline values: CDR1 MGHDK, CDR2 SYGVNS. V lost 1 base to trimming and J lost 2 bases, with 13 bases between them. The CDR3 runs to 16 residues. The CDR3 DNA reads as TGTGCCAGCAGTGAATCGGTTACCCTCTCCACAGATACGCAGTATTTT. The encoded protein is CASSESVTLSTDTQYF. The full variable domain, completed using reference TRBV25-1 and TRBJ2-3, is EADIYQTPRYLVIGTGKKITLECSQTMGHDKMYWYQQDPGMELHLIHYSYGVNSTEKGDLSSESTVSRIRTEHFPLTLESARPSHTSQYLCASSESVTLSTDTQYFGPGTRLTVL.

CDR3 sequence reads: CASPVVQGSVFF. The CDR3 coding sequence is TGTGCCAGCCCCGTTGTACAGGGGTCGGTGTTCTTT. This rearrangement joins TRBV4-2 to TRBJ1-1; 7 bases line up with TRBD1. CDR1 is LGHNA and CDR2 is YNFKEQ in the germline V gene. V shed 8 bases and J 14 bases; nucleotides not matched to a gene: 14. This CDR3 comprises 12 residues.

CDR3 bases: TGTGCCAGCAGCGCACTCGGGGAGGTCGAGCAGTACTTC. This sequence encodes CASSALGEVEQYF. The J gene is TRBJ2-7, the V gene TRBV7-3, with D tentatively TRBD2 (6 bases). CDR1 is SGHTA and CDR2 is FQGTGA in the germline V gene. Trimming stripped 5 bases from V and 6 bases from J, with 14 bases between. This CDR3 is built from 13 residues.

This clone was counted a single time. The chain carries TRBV6-6 and TRBJ1-5, with D possibly TRBD1 on 6 matching bases. Germline CDR1 MNHNY, CDR2 SVGAGI (reference sequence). The germline V and J ends were trimmed by 0 bases and 4 bases, with 7 bases remaining between them. The CDR3 has 14 residues. This CDR3 reads CASSYSDRNQPQHF. CDR3 bases: TGTGCCAGCAGTTACTCGGACAGAAATCAGCCCCAGCATTTT.

This sequence joins TRBV7-2 and TRBJ2-1; TRBD2 is a possible D gene (6 bases). Trimming shortened V by 0 bases and J by 4 bases, and 7 bases separated the two germline ends. Germline CDR1 is SGHTA and CDR2 is FQGNSA. The CDR3 runs to 14 residues. Here the CDR3 reads CASSLAGTYNEQFF. Here the CDR3 DNA reads TGTGCCAGCAGCTTAGCGGGGACTTACAATGAGCAGTTCTTC.

V gene TRBV10-2 combines with J gene TRBJ2-2, with 9 bases fitting TRBD1. The CDR3 consists of 15 residues. The V and J ends lost 6 bases and 5 bases, in that order; junction bases with no gene match: 7. Germline V gives CDR1 WSHSY, CDR2 SAAADI. CDR3 region: CASRSGTGPTGELFF. In DNA, the CDR3 is TGCGCCAGCAGGTCCGGGACAGGGCCGACCGGGGAGCTGTTTTTT.